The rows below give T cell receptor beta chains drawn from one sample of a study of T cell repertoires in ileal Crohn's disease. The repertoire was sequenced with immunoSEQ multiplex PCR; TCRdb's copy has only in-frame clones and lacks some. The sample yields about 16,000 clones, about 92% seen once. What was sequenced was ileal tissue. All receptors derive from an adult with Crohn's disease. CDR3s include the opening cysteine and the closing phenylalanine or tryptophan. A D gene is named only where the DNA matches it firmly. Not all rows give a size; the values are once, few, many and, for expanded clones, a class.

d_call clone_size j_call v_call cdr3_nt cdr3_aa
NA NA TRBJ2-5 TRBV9 TGTGCCAGCAGCGGACACGCGGAGACCCAGTACTTC CASSGHAETQYF
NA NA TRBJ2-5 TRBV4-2 TGTGCCAGCAGCCAAGGGGGGCCTGAGACCCAGTACTTC CASSQGGPETQYF
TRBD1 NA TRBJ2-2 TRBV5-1 TGCGCCAGCAGCCTACCGGGACAGAAAACCGGGGAGCTGTTTTTT CASSLPGQKTGELFF
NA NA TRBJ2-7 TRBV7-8 TGTGCCAGCAGCTCCTCTCCCGGACACTACGAGCAGTACTTC CASSSSPGHYEQYF
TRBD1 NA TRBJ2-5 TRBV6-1 TGTGCCAGCAGCCTACAGGGGGGAGAGACCCAGTACTTC CASSLQGGETQYF
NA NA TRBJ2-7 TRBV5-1 TGCGCCAGCAGCTTAGGGGTTAACTACGAGCAGTACTTC CASSLGVNYEQYF
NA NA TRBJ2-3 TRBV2 TGTGCCAGCACCAACTCCGATACGCAGTATTTT CASTNSDTQYF
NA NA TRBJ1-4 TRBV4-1 TGCGCCAGCAGCCTCAGCGCAACTAATGAAAAACTGTTTTTT CASSLSATNEKLFF
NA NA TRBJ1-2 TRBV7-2 TGTGCCAGCAGCTCAGGGGCGCCTGGCTACACCTTC CASSSGAPGYTF
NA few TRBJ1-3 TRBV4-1 TGCGCCAGCAGCCAAGAGGGGACAACTGGAAACACCATATATTTT CASSQEGTTGNTIYF
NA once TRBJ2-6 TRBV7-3 TGTGCCAGCAGCTTCGGGGGGGCCAACGTCCTGACTTTC CASSFGGANVLTF
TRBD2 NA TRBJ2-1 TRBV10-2 TGCGCCAGCAGTGGGCGGGGGGCCCACAATGAGCAGTTCTTC CASSGRGAHNEQFF
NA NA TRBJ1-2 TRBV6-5 TGTGCCACCAGGCAGGGAAGGGATGGCTACACCTTC CATRQGRDGYTF
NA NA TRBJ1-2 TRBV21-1 TGTGCCAGCAGCAACGATCCAGGGCCTGGCTACACCTTC CASSNDPGPGYTF
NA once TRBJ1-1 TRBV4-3 TGCGCCAGCAGCCAAGAGTTACGGACTGAAGCTTTCTTT CASSQELRTEAFF
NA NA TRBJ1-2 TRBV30 TGTGCCTGGAACGGGGGAATCTATGGCTACACCTTC CAWNGGIYGYTF
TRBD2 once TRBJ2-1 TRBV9 TGTGCCAGCAGCGTAGGGGAGGGATCCACAGCCTACAATGAGCAGTTCTTC CASSVGEGSTAYNEQFF
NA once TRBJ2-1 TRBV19 TGTGCCAGTAGTTTACGAGACGCGTCAGGTGAGCAGTTCTTC CASSLRDASGEQFF
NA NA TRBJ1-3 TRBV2 TGTGCCAGCAGAGATACAGGGCTCTCTGGAAACACCATATATTTT CASRDTGLSGNTIYF
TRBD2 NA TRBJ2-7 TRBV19 TGTGCCAGTAGTATAGGTACTAGCGGTAAGCGGGAGCAGTACTTC CASSIGTSGKREQYF
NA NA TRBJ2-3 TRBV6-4 TGTGCCAGCAGCCCCATAGGGGGTAGAACAGATACGCAGTATTTT CASSPIGGRTDTQYF
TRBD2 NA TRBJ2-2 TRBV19 TGTGCCAGTAGTATAGCTAGCGGGGGGGCCGGGGAGCTGTTTTTT CASSIASGGAGELFF